Presented here are 7 T cell receptor beta chains from one specimen sequenced in a study of T cell responses to AZD1222 COVID-19 vaccine. Profiling relied on immunoSEQ multiplex PCR, and the TCRdb table lists in-frame clones only, not all of them. The table lists fewer than 150,000 clones, about 86% of them singletons. The sample here was peripheral blood, taken 28 days after the second AZD1222 dose. The receptors were gathered from an adult who received the AZD1222 COVID-19 vaccine.

The chain links TRBV2 to TRBJ1-1, with D tentatively TRBD1 (6 bases). The CDR3 consists of 15 residues. Trimming stripped 1 base from V and 1 base from J, with 10 bases between. The V gene's germline CDR1 is SNHLY and CDR2 FYNNEI. CDR3 nucleotide sequence: TGTGCCAGCAGTGAAGAAGAACAGGGGAACACTGAAGCTTTCTTT. Translated, it gives CASSEEEQGNTEAFF.

This chain links TRBV4-2 with TRBJ1-5, with D perhaps matching TRBD1 (6 bases). Trimming removed 5 bases from V and 8 bases from J, with 16 bases in between. The CDR3 has 14 residues. Germline V CDR1 and CDR2: LGHNA, YNFKEQ. CDR3 nucleotides: TGTGCCAGCAGCGGTTTCCGGGGGGCAGAGCCCCAGCATTTT. As protein: CASSGFRGAEPQHF.

This CDR3 is CASSSGQNTEAFF. In nucleotides, the CDR3 is TGTGCCAGCAGCTCCGGACAGAACACTGAAGCTTTCTTT. J is TRBJ1-1 and V is TRBV7-3, with a possible D match to TRBD1 (5 bases). From germline, CDR1 is SGHTA and CDR2 FQGTGA. This CDR3 has 13 residues. The V end was cut by 4 bases, the J end by 1 base, with 7 bases between. Looking up the rest from reference TRBV7-3 and TRBJ1-1 gives the full variable domain: GAGVSQTPSNKVTEKGKYVELRCDPISGHTALYWYRQSLGQGPEFLIYFQGTGAADDSGLPNDRFFAVRPEGSVSTLKIQRTERGDSAVYLCASSSGQNTEAFFGQGTRLTVV.

In this sample, this clone turned up once. The V and J genes are TRBV6-5 and TRBJ1-1; a possible D gene is TRBD1 (6 bases). V was trimmed by 8 bases and J by 4 bases, leaving 20 bases between them. Per germline, CDR1 MNHEY and CDR2 SVGAGI. CDR3 length equals 15 residues. CDR3 nucleotide sequence: TGTGCCAGCGAACTTTTCCAGGGGTCGGGCACTGAAGCTTTCTTT. It translates to CASELFQGSGTEAFF.

This chain uses TRBV4-1 with TRBJ1-5; D gene unclear. The CDR3 is 13 residues long. V was cut by 4 bases and J by 2 bases, with 6 bases left in between. Looked up from germline, CDR1 is MGHRA and CDR2 is YSYEKL. The DNA of the CDR3 is TGCGCCAGCAGCCTGGACCGCAATCAGCCCCAGCATTTT. Translation gives CASSLDRNQPQHF.

V usage is TRBV5-1 and J usage is TRBJ2-3, with TRBD2 matching over 10 bases. This CDR3 has 15 residues. Unmatched junction bases numbered 7, after V lost 3 bases and J lost 6 bases. Per germline, CDR1 SGHRS and CDR2 YFSETQ. Here the CDR3 reads CASSSPSGGRDTQYF. The CDR3 DNA is TGCGCCAGCAGCTCTCCTAGCGGGGGTCGGGATACGCAGTATTTT.

The genes are TRBV19 and TRBJ1-2, with TRBD1 matching 8 bases. Germline CDR1 and CDR2: LNHDA and SQIVND (reference sequence). V was clipped by 7 bases and J by 2 bases; unmatched bases: 6. CDR3 size: 14 residues. The DNA of the CDR3 is TGTGCCAGTAACGCCGGACAGGGCAACTATGGCTACACCTTC. Translation: CASNAGQGNYGYTF.